Presented here are 7 T cell receptor beta chains from one specimen sequenced in a study of CD8 T cells in ankylosing spondylitis. MiXCR was run by TCRdb on the 5' RACE reads, yielding one entry per CDR3 protein. The sample carries more than 150,000 distinct CDR3 sequences, about 20% recorded once. What was sequenced was blood, either unsorted or a sorted T cell fraction (not recorded which). The source is a male donor between 5 and 35 years old with ankylosing spondylitis or in good health (not recorded which).

The rearrangement uses TRBV29-1 and TRBJ2-3; D unresolved. Germline V lookup: CDR1 SQVTM, CDR2 ANQGSEA. The CDR3 is 15 residues long. Trimming took off 0 bases at V and 4 bases at J, with 14 bases between the two ends. DNA for the CDR3: TGCAGCGTTGAAGATTCTAGATTCGGTGCAGATACGCAGTATTTT. Translation: CSVEDSRFGADTQYF.

This clonotype was detected many times. As DNA, the CDR3 is TGCAGTGCTATCGAGCGGGGTAGGCAGAGCTACACCTTC. This codes for CSAIERGRQSYTF. This chain uses TRBV20-1 with TRBJ1-2; D remains ambiguous. The CDR3 runs 13 residues. V was pared by 4 bases and J by 9 bases, with 18 bases between. The germline CDR1 and CDR2 sequences are DFQATT and SNEGSKA (reference sequence).

This clonotype was observed at least ten times. This sequence joins TRBV20-1 and TRBJ2-4; 7 positions agree with TRBD1. Germline loops: CDR1 DFQATT, CDR2 SNEGSKA (reference sequence). J gave up 5 bases and V 2 bases, and 6 bases lay outside the gene matches. The CDR3 has 14 amino acids. The DNA of the CDR3 is TGCAGTGCTAGAAGACAGGGCCAGCAAAACATTCAGTACTTC. This codes for CSARRQGQQNIQYF.

The V call is TRBV20-1, the J call TRBJ2-3, with D possibly TRBD1 on 6 matching bases. Germline-derived CDR1 and CDR2 are DFQATT and SNEGSKA (reference sequence). The CDR3 runs to 16 residues. V was trimmed by 7 bases and J by 1 base, leaving 21 bases between them. The CDR3: CSGAGTPKGGTDTQYF. The DNA for the CDR3 is TGCAGTGGTGCCGGGACACCAAAAGGAGGCACAGATACGCAGTATTTT.

In its sample, this clonotype was seen many times. This rearrangement joins TRBV5-1 to TRBJ1-1; D unclear. Germline CDR1 is SGHRS and CDR2 is YFSETQ. CDR3 length: 14 amino acids. The V end lost 1 base, the J end lost 1 base, and 8 bases lay between the germline ends. CDR3 nucleotides: TGCGCCAGCAGCTTGAGCACCCCGAACACTGAAGCTTTCTTT. This encodes CASSLSTPNTEAFF.

The table lists this clonotype with many counts. The chain has TRBV6-5 and TRBJ2-6; 11 bases are a match to TRBD1. Germline V gene lookup returns CDR1 MNHEY and CDR2 SVGAGI. The CDR3 contains 21 residues. The ends lost 6 bases at V and 0 bases at J; junction bases unmatched: 16. The CDR3 region has the DNA TGTGCCAGCAGGGTGGACAGGGGGCGACCGGGAGGGAACTCTGGGGCCAACGTCCTGACTTTC. Its translation: CASRVDRGRPGGNSGANVLTF.

This clonotype was seen repeatedly, ten times or more. The CDR3 region has the DNA TGTGCCAGTAGTACCCGACTAGCGGGACTCACAGATACGCAGTATTTT. Protein: CASSTRLAGLTDTQYF. This chain links TRBV19 with TRBJ2-3; the match to TRBD2 covers 11 bases. J was trimmed by 2 bases and V by 4 bases; bases with no gene match: 5. The CDR3 is 16 amino acids. CDR1 is LNHDA and CDR2 is SQIVND in the germline V gene (reference sequence).